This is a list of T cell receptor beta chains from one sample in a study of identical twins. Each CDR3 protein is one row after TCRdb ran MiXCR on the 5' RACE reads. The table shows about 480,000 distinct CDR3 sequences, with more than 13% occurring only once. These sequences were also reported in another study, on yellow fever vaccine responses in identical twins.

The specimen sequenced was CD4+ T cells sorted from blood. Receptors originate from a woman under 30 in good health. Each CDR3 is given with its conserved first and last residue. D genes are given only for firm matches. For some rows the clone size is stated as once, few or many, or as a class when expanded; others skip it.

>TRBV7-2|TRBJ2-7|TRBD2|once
CASSLAPGTTHEQYF
TGTGCCAGCAGCTTAGCCCCAGGGACTACTCACGAGCAGTACTTC
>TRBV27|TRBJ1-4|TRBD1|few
CASSFRGQFATNEKLFF
TGTGCCAGCAGTTTTAGGGGACAGTTTGCAACTAATGAAAAACTGTTTTTT
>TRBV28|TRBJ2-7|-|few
CASSPLGQISYEQYF
TGTGCCAGCAGTCCCCTCGGACAGATATCCTACGAGCAGTACTTC
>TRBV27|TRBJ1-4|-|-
CASAGIATNEKLFF
TGTGCCAGCGCAGGGATTGCAACTAATGAAAAACTGTTTTTT
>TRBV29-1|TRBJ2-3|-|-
CSVEESGPPDTQYF
TGCAGCGTTGAAGAAAGCGGACCCCCCGATACGCAGTATTTT
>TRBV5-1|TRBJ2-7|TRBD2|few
CASSWGLAGALSSYEQYF
TGCGCCAGCAGCTGGGGACTAGCGGGGGCCCTCTCGTCCTACGAGCAGTACTTC
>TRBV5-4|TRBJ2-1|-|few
CASSTSPDSEQFF
TGTGCCAGCAGCACCTCCCCCGACAGCGAGCAGTTCTTC
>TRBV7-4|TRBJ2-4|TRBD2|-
CARSPQSGRVAGVKNIQYF
TGTGCCCGCAGTCCCCAATCCGGGCGAGTAGCGGGGGTGAAAAACATTCAGTACTTC
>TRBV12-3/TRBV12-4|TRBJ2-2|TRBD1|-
CASSTGTGVNTGELFF
TGTGCCAGCAGTACCGGGACAGGGGTGAACACCGGGGAGCTGTTTTTT
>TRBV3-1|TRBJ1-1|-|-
CASSTGGAVNTEAFF
TGTGCCAGCAGTACGGGGGGCGCGGTGAACACTGAAGCTTTCTTT
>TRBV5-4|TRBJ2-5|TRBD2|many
CASRATSGETQYF
TGTGCCAGCAGGGCGACTAGCGGAGAGACCCAGTACTTC
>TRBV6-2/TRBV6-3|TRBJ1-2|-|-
CASSYGRGIGYTF
TGTGCCAGCAGTTACGGACGGGGGATTGGCTACACCTTC
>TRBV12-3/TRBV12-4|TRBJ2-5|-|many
CASSQPRAAKTQYF
TGTGCCAGCAGTCAGCCGCGGGCAGCAAAGACCCAGTACTTC
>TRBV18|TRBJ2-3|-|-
CASSYAGSSSTDTQYF
TGTGCCAGCTCGTACGCGGGGTCTTCTAGCACAGATACGCAGTATTTT
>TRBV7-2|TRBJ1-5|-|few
CASSLVGQRNQPQHF
TGTGCCAGCAGCTTAGTAGGGCAGAGAAATCAGCCCCAGCATTTT
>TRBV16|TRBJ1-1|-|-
CASSQSGQGRTEAFF
TGTGCCAGCAGCCAATCAGGTCAGGGTAGGACTGAAGCTTTCTTT
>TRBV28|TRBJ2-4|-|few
CASSTPRVTSLAKNIQYF
TGTGCCAGCAGTACCCCACGCGTCACGAGCCTAGCCAAAAACATTCAGTACTTC
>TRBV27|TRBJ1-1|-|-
CASRPTPSVTEAFF
TGTGCCAGCAGACCGACCCCCTCGGTCACTGAAGCTTTCTTT
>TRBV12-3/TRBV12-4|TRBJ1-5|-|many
CASSPTRTLGNQPQHF
TGTGCCAGCAGTCCGACCCGGACTCTAGGGAATCAGCCCCAGCATTTT
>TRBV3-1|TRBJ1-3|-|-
CASSQSGNTIYF
TGTGCCAGCAGCCAGAGTGGAAACACCATATATTTT
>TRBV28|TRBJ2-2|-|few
CASIGSTGELFF
TGTGCCAGCATTGGAAGCACCGGGGAGCTGTTTTTT